This TCR beta chain was recorded in a study of quantifying T cell responses using KT2 cells. Study details: Reverse transcription used primers in the TCR alpha and beta constant regions.

Each cDNA got a UMI-containing oligo ligated at its 3' end. The first PCR ran 3 to 5 cycles with an equimolar RC1.1 and RC1.2 beta primer mix. TCRdb reprocessed the UMI-ligation and nested PCR reads via MiXCR and lists one record per CDR3 protein. This sample has some 50,000 distinct CDR3 sequences, with 9.5% to 13% found just once. KT2, a clone with a known TCR, was spiked into unfractionated PBMC. Sequencing was performed on PBMCs spiked with cells of the T cell clone KT2. This receptor was identified in a human donor.

CDR3 in amino acids: CASSYSRQQYF. In DNA, the CDR3 is TGTGCCAGCAGTTACTCGAGGCAGCAGTACTTC. The chain has TRBV6-2 or TRBV6-3 and TRBJ2-7, with unresolved D. Trimming stripped 0 bases from V and 8 bases from J, with 5 bases between. Germline loops: CDR1 MNHEY, CDR2 SVGEGT. The CDR3 totals 11 residues.